The 17 T cell receptor beta chains below all came from one sample that was sequenced in a study of blood T cell repertoires in COVID-19. The repertoire was sequenced with immunoSEQ multiplex PCR; TCRdb's copy has only in-frame clones and lacks some. Of some 200,000 clones in the sample, less than 90% were seen once. The sample was peripheral blood. The source of these receptors is a woman aged 50 to 60 with acute or convalescent COVID-19.

This clone was seen more than once but under ten times. V usage is TRBV6-1 and J usage is TRBJ1-2; maybe TRBD1 (6 bases). CDR1 MNHNS and CDR2 SASEGT come from the germline V gene. There are 15 residues in the CDR3. V shed 5 bases and J shed 3 bases, with 16 bases lying between them. The CDR3 here is CASSTLGGAYYGYTF. The CDR3 DNA is TGTGCCAGCAGTACCCTAGGGGGGGCGTACTATGGCTACACCTTC.

This clone appeared a few times. The V and J genes are TRBV6-4 and TRBJ1-4; TRBD1 aligns across 7 bases. The CDR3 runs to 16 residues. V gave up 5 bases and J gave up 0 bases; unmatched junction bases: 6. From germline, CDR1 is MRHNA and CDR2 SNTAGT. CDR3 residues: CASSSGTDPTNEKLFF. CDR3 sequence (DNA): TGTGCCAGCAGTTCCGGGACAGATCCAACTAATGAAAAACTGTTTTTT.

A single count supports this clone. The chain couples TRBV11-3 to TRBJ1-2, with a tentative D call TRBD1 (5 bases). With 4 bases removed from V and 5 bases from J, the gap between germline ends came to 17 bases. The CDR3 loop spans 15 amino acids. Germline values: CDR1 SGHNT, CDR2 YENEEA. Here the CDR3 DNA reads TGTGCCAGCAGCTCAATCATTTCGGGGGAATATGGCTACACCTTC. This codes for CASSSIISGEYGYTF.

V gene TRBV5-1 combines with J gene TRBJ2-5; the D is unclear. CDR1 SGHRS and CDR2 YFSETQ come from the germline V gene. This CDR3 is 15 amino acids long. V lost 2 bases and J 5 bases, leaving 16 bases between the germline ends. The CDR3 protein is CASSFHPEARETQYF. CDR3 coding DNA: TGCGCCAGCAGCTTTCACCCGGAAGCGAGGGAGACCCAGTACTTC. The full variable domain, in which reference TRBV5-1 and TRBJ2-5 provide the parts outside the CDR3, is KAGVTQTPRYLIKTRGQQVTLSCSPISGHRSVSWYQQTPGQGLQFLFEYFSETQRNKGNFPGRFSGRQFSNSRSEMNVSTLELGDSALYLCASSFHPEARETQYFGPGTRLLVL.

The chain employs TRBV7-2 and TRBJ1-5; 9 bases are shared with TRBD1. The CDR3 is 16 amino acids. Germline V gene lookup returns CDR1 SGHTA and CDR2 FQGNSA. V lost 5 bases and J lost 3; bases outside the gene matches: 8. CDR3 in amino acids: CASSQTGGLPNQPQHF. In DNA, the CDR3 is TGTGCCAGCAGCCAAACAGGGGGCCTGCCCAATCAGCCCCAGCATTTT.

This rearrangement joins TRBV2 to TRBJ1-1; 8 bases match TRBD1. The CDR3 extends over 15 amino acids. With 3 bases clipped from V and 5 bases from J, the junction kept 8 bases outside the gene matches. CDR1 and CDR2 (germline): SNHLY, FYNNEI. The DNA for the CDR3 is TGTGCCAGCAGTGACGCTACAGGGGGAGGTACTGAAGCTTTCTTT. Protein product: CASSDATGGGTEAFF.

The chain has TRBV27 and TRBJ2-7; 7 nucleotides agree with TRBD1. The CDR3 covers 17 residues. The V and J ends lost 2 bases and 0 bases, in that order; junction bases with no gene match: 10. From germline, CDR1 is MNHEY and CDR2 SMNVEV (reference sequence). CDR3 loop: CASSLGSPGQISYEQYF. For the CDR3, the DNA is TGTGCCAGCAGTTTAGGCTCCCCGGGACAGATCTCCTACGAGCAGTACTTC.

The chain has TRBV5-5 and TRBJ1-1, with D perhaps matching TRBD1 (5 bases). Trimming removed 4 bases at V and 5 bases at J, with 15 bases between. The CDR3 has 14 amino acids. CDR1 is SGHKS, CDR2 YYEKEE, per germline (reference sequence). This CDR3 is CASSIGQGWTEAFF. The DNA of the CDR3 is TGTGCCAGCAGCATTGGTCAGGGTTGGACTGAAGCTTTCTTT.

About this clone: In this CDR3 the conserved last residue, phenylalanine or tryptophan, is missing, so a read error is likely. No DNA is shown, since the ends of the CDR3 on it are uncertain; the CDR3 is the one TCRdb lists. The chain carries TRBV5-1 and TRBJ1-2. Germline V CDR1 and CDR2: SGHRS, YFSETQ. The CDR3 is 8 amino acids long, termini counted. The CDR3 here is CASRLDRG.

The chain carries TRBV29-1 and TRBJ2-1; 7 bases line up with TRBD1. This CDR3 is built from 15 residues. Trimming took 5 bases from V and 8 from J; bases not matched to a gene: 15. Germline V lookup: CDR1 SQVTM, CDR2 ANQGSEA. The CDR3 nucleotides read TGCAGCGTTTCCCTTCCGGGCAGGGGGTTAGATGAGCAGTTCTTC. Protein sequence: CSVSLPGRGLDEQFF.

The rearrangement uses TRBV6-5 and TRBJ1-1, with 7 nucleotides matching TRBD1. The CDR3 extends over 16 amino acids. Losses at the gene ends were 2 bases for V and 9 bases for J; bases not matched to a gene: 15. Germline V lookup: CDR1 MNHEY, CDR2 SVGAGI. The CDR3 is CASSYHSPRDSRQAFF. CDR3 sequence (DNA): TGTGCCAGCAGTTACCATTCCCCCCGGGACAGCCGCCAAGCTTTCTTT.

The chain joins TRBV19 to TRBJ1-5, with TRBD1 matching 7 bases. The ends lost 2 bases at V and 4 bases at J; junction bases unmatched: 8. CDR1 and CDR2 from the germline V gene are LNHDA and SQIVND (reference sequence). CDR3 length: 16 amino acids. CDR3 amino acids: CASSIIGDRPNQPQHF. In DNA form, the CDR3 reads TGTGCCAGTAGTATAATCGGGGACAGACCTAATCAGCCCCAGCATTTT.

The chain is built from TRBV11-3 and TRBJ2-1; 9 bases line up with TRBD1. The CDR3 consists of 17 residues. V shed 5 bases and J 6 bases; nucleotides not matched to a gene: 14. The germline V gene has CDR1 SGHNT and CDR2 YENEEA. CDR3: CASSNQPGQGNLNEQFF. Here the CDR3 DNA reads TGTGCCAGCAGCAACCAACCGGGACAGGGAAACCTCAATGAGCAGTTCTTC.

The gene calls are TRBV27 and TRBJ2-7; TRBD1 aligns across 11 bases. The CDR3 has 16 residues. The V gene end was trimmed by 1 base and the J gene end by 5 bases; junction bases not matched to a gene: 7. CDR1 and CDR2 (germline): MNHEY, SMNVEV (reference sequence). The DNA of the CDR3 is TGTGCCAGCAGTTTATGCGTCGGGGACAGGGGGGACGAGCAGTACTTC. Protein: CASSLCVGDRGDEQYF.

The chain joins TRBV10-3 to TRBJ2-3; TRBD2 matches 13 bases. The V gene's germline CDR1 is ENHRY and CDR2 SYGVKD. V shed 4 bases and J 7 bases; nucleotides not matched to a gene: 14. The CDR3 has 18 amino acids. In DNA, the CDR3 is TGTGCCATCAGTGTATACAGAACTAGCGGGGGGGCTTTAAATACGCAGTATTTT. Translating gives CAISVYRTSGGALNTQYF.

The genes are TRBV10-2 and TRBJ1-1; possibly TRBD1 for D (6 bases). The CDR3 extends over 14 amino acids. The germline CDR1 and CDR2 sequences are WSHSY and SAAADI. V was shortened by 10 bases and J by 1 base, with 16 bases between the two germline ends. The CDR3 protein is CATNPGQRNTEAFF. The CDR3 DNA reads as TGCGCCACCAATCCGGGACAAAGGAACACTGAAGCTTTCTTT.

The V gene is TRBV5-1, the J gene TRBJ1-4, with 9 bases identical to TRBD1. In germline, CDR1 is SGHRS, CDR2 YFSETQ. This CDR3 is built from 15 residues. J lost 5 bases, V lost 4 bases, and 6 bases had no gene match. CDR3 coding DNA: TGCGCCAGCAGCCGAGGGGACAGGGAGAATGAAAAACTGTTTTTT. This codes for CASSRGDRENEKLFF.